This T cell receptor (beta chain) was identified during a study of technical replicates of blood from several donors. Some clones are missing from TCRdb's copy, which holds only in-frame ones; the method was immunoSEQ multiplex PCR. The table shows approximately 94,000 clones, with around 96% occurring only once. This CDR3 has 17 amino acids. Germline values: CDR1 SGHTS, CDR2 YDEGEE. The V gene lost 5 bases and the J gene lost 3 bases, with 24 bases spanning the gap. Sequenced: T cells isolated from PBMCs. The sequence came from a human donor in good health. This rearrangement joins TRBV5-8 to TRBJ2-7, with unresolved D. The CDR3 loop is CASRPRKTQPNIYEQYF. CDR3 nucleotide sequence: TGTGCCAGCAGACCAAGGAAGACACAGCCTAACATCTACGAGCAGTACTTC.